This T cell receptor (beta chain) was sequenced during a study of cytomegalovirus exposure and HLA in healthy donors. Study-wide background: Earlier findings included about 120 million unique TCR beta sequences obtained from 170 million or so T cells. Findings and limits, study-wide: The authors confirmed in vitro that three CMV-associated chains were specific for CMV antigens. Several of the most significant clusters appeared linked to common viral pathogens, based on a later analysis.

Points on this clone: Its antigen remains unidentified.

The germline V gene has CDR1 SQVTM and CDR2 ANQGSEA. CDR3 size: 10 residues. V gave up 7 bases and J gave up 13 bases, with 14 bases separating them. The study ran its PCR with 60 Vbeta and 13 Jbeta primers. Repertoires were generated with immunoSEQ multiplex PCR, while TCRdb's copy carries only in-frame clones and drops some. Here the sample table reports some 120,000 clones. Sequencing was done on a sample of PBMCs. This TCR came from a man in his thirties or forties in good health and CMV-seronegative. V usage is TRBV29-1 and J usage is TRBJ2-1, with D perhaps matching TRBD1 (6 bases). The CDR3 here is CSALSGHQFF. The CDR3 DNA is TGCAGCGCCCTCTCGGGACACCAGTTCTTC.